The 23 T cell receptor beta chains reported below all come from one sample, sequenced in a study of regulatory T cells in long-lasting Graves disease. Relying on iRepertoire HTBI primers and Arm-PCR of CDR3 regions, the team built TCR beta libraries. Each CDR3 protein is one row after TCRdb ran MiXCR on the multiplex PCR reads. Here the sample spans under 300,000 distinct CDR3 sequences, roughly 21% being singletons. Regarding time point: newly diagnosed GD, antithyroid drugs for less than 3 months. The TCR library was prepared using RNA isolated from PBMCs. The starting material was peripheral blood mononuclear cells (PBMCs), obtained at new diagnosis, from a patient treated with antithyroid drugs. All receptors come from a female donor with Graves disease.

In its sample, this clonotype was seen a few times. CDR3 nucleotides: TGCGCCAACGGAGAGGGGGACACAGAGACCCAGTACTTC. Protein sequence: CANGEGDTETQYF. The chain combines TRBV10-1 with TRBJ2-5, with TRBD1 as a possible D gene (6 bases). The CDR3 is 13 residues long. Between the trimmed V and J ends, which lost 10 bases and 4 bases, there was a span of 16 bases. Looked up from germline, CDR1 is WNHNN and CDR2 is SYGVQD (reference sequence).

This clonotype was seen at least ten times. V is TRBV10-3 and J is TRBJ2-1; D call uncertain. This CDR3 is 12 amino acids long. Germline CDR1 reads ENHRY; CDR2 reads SYGVKD. Trimming cost V 0 bases and J 9 bases, with 6 bases left between them. DNA for the CDR3: TGTGCCATCAGTGAGTCAAGGAGTGAGCAGTTCTTC. Translated, it gives CAISESRSEQFF.

This sequence joins TRBV10-3 and TRBJ2-5; perhaps D is TRBD1 or TRBD2 (6 bases each). Germline loops: CDR1 ENHRY, CDR2 SYGVKD. The CDR3 contains 17 residues. Trimming cost V 0 bases and J 3 bases, with 17 bases left between them. CDR3 sequence: CAISESLSRGREETQYF. DNA for the CDR3: TGTGCCATCAGTGAGTCGTTGTCTCGGGGGCGGGAAGAGACCCAGTACTTC.

The chain has TRBV25-1 and TRBJ2-1, with 11 bases fitting TRBD2. J lost 6 bases, V lost 6 bases, and 4 bases had no gene match. Germline V lookup: CDR1 MGHDK, CDR2 SYGVNS. The CDR3 length is 14 residues. CDR3 region: CASRTSGSFNEQFF. The CDR3 DNA is TGTGCCAGCAGAACTAGCGGGAGCTTCAATGAGCAGTTCTTC.

This chain joins TRBV30 and TRBJ1-1; perhaps TRBD1 as D (5 bases). This CDR3 has 11 amino acids. V was shortened by 4 bases and J by 6 bases, with 9 bases between the two germline ends. The germline V gene encodes CDR1 GTSNPN and CDR2 SVGIG (reference sequence). In DNA form, the CDR3 reads TGTGCCTGGACGTGGGGCGCTGAAGCTTTCTTT. Translated: CAWTWGAEAFF.

This clonotype was recorded at least ten times. V usage is TRBV3-1 and J usage is TRBJ2-5; possibly TRBD1 or TRBD2 for D (6 bases each). The length of the CDR3 is 15 residues. V was trimmed by 3 bases and J by 5 bases, leaving 16 bases between them. Germline-derived CDR1 and CDR2 are LGHDT and YNNKEL (reference sequence). In DNA form, the CDR3 reads TGTGCCAGCAGCCAGGGGGCGGGGAAGGGCGAGACCCAGTACTTC. Translating gives CASSQGAGKGETQYF.

In its sample, this clonotype was seen many times. The chain employs TRBV11-2 and TRBJ2-7, with D possibly being TRBD1 (6 bases). Germline CDR1 and CDR2: SGHAT and FQNNGV. The germline V and J ends were trimmed by 5 bases and 0 bases, with 11 bases remaining between them. The CDR3 totals 14 residues. CDR3 in DNA: TGTGCCAGCAGCCCCGGACAGCTCTCCTACGAGCAGTACTTC. This gives the protein CASSPGQLSYEQYF. Supplemented by reference TRBV11-2 and TRBJ2-7, the full variable domain reads EAGVAQSPRYKIIEKRQSVAFWCNPISGHATLYWYQQILGQGPKLLIQFQNNGVVDDSQLPKDRFSAERLKGVDSTLKIQPAKLEDSAVYLCASSPGQLSYEQYFGPGTRLTVT.

This clonotype was seen ten or more times. J is TRBJ2-5 and V is TRBV3-1; 11 bases match TRBD2. The V gene end was trimmed by 4 bases and the J gene end by 2 bases; junction bases not matched to a gene: 6. Germline CDR1 and CDR2: LGHDT and YNNKEL (reference sequence). This CDR3 contains 16 residues. The CDR3 sequence is CASSPWASGGQETQYF. CDR3 coding DNA: TGTGCCAGCAGCCCATGGGCTAGCGGGGGGCAAGAGACCCAGTACTTC.

Comments on this clonotype: A read error is possible here, since a much larger clone lies one base away. The chain links TRBV6-2 or TRBV6-3 to TRBJ1-5; TRBD1 is a possible D gene (6 bases). Germline lookup yields CDR1 MNHEY and CDR2 SVGEGT. This CDR3 comprises 13 residues. V lost 9 bases, J lost 4 bases, and 13 bases lay in between. The CDR3 coding sequence is TGTGCCAGTGGGGGGCAGGTGAATCAGCCCCAGCATTTT. This codes for CASGGQVNQPQHF.

About this clonotype itself: This likely stems from a read error, as it lies one base from a far larger clone. The chain couples TRBV28 to TRBJ2-7; D gene uncertain. The germline V gene has CDR1 MDHEN and CDR2 SYDVKM. V was cut by 6 bases and J by 2 bases, with 17 bases left in between. CDR3 length: 15 residues. The CDR3 loop reads CASRDQRDSPYEQYF. DNA for the CDR3: TGTGCCAGCAGGGACCAAAGAGATTCACCCTACGAGCAGTACTTC.

This clonotype came up many times. The CDR3 sequence: CASSLGRGGAGEQFF. CDR3 nucleotides: TGTGCCAGCAGCTTAGGGCGCGGGGGGGCCGGTGAGCAGTTCTTC. The chain employs TRBV7-9 and TRBJ2-1; 9 bases match TRBD2. This CDR3 spans 15 amino acids. Germline loops: CDR1 SEHNR, CDR2 FQNEAQ (reference sequence). J was trimmed by 9 bases and V by 1 base; bases with no gene match: 7.

This clonotype was counted ten times or more. V and J are TRBV6-1 and TRBJ1-3; TRBD1 agrees at 7 bases. Germline-derived CDR1 and CDR2 are MNHNS and SASEGT. Losses at the gene ends were 7 bases for V and 2 bases for J; bases not matched to a gene: 5. The CDR3 has 14 residues. CDR3 protein: CASTSGTAGNTIYF. The DNA of the CDR3 is TGTGCCAGCACCTCGGGGACAGCTGGAAACACCATATATTTT.

This clonotype was counted ten times or more. The V gene is TRBV5-1, the J gene TRBJ1-2, with 7 bases fitting TRBD1. The junction had 10 bases not matched to a gene; V was cut back by 6 bases and J by 8 bases. The germline gives CDR1 SGHRS, CDR2 YFSETQ. The CDR3 is made up of 13 amino acids. CDR3 sequence reads: CASTQTGMRGYTF. The CDR3 region has the DNA TGCGCCAGCACCCAGACAGGGATGAGGGGCTACACCTTC.

For this clonotype: Compared with germline, one end of the junction differs, possibly owing to a read error. The genes are TRBV5-1 and TRBJ1-1; a weak D match, TRBD1 (6 bases). Germline CDR1 and CDR2: SGHRS and YFSETQ. CDR3 size: 15 residues. CDR3 in amino acids: CASSLVQGSRTEAFF. DNA of the CDR3: TGTGCCAGCAGCTTGGTCCAGGGGAGCAGGACTGAAGCTTTCTTT.

This clonotype has ten or more counts. The rearrangement uses TRBV3-2 and TRBJ1-5. TRBV3-2 is termed a pseudogene. The CDR3 extends over 16 amino acids. The CDR3 sequence: CASSQDTAGGSQPQHF. The CDR3, as DNA: TGTGCCAGCAGCCAAGATACGGCCGGTGGGAGTCAGCCCCAGCATTTT.

With regard to this clonotype: A far larger clone is a single base away, which makes a read error likely. The chain combines TRBV7-2 with TRBJ2-1, with D unclear. The CDR3 is 14 amino acids. Germline CDR1 and CDR2: SGHTA and FQGNSA. Trimming cost V 1 base and J 12 bases, with 16 bases left between them. This CDR3 is CASSLDPLGDGQFF. In nucleotides, the CDR3 is TGTGCCAGCAGCTTAGACCCTTTGGGCGATGGGCAGTTCTTC.

This clonotype was seen repeatedly, ten times or more. The V and J genes are TRBV12-3 or TRBV12-4 and TRBJ2-1, with D unresolved. This CDR3 spans 11 amino acids. V lost 5 bases, J lost 7 bases, and 6 bases lay in between. The CDR3 DNA is TGTGCCAGCAGTGTTAGTAATGAGCAGTTCTTC. This gives the protein CASSVSNEQFF.

The chain couples TRBV11-2 to TRBJ2-5; possible D gene TRBD1, 6 bases. V lost 4 bases and J lost 1, with 10 bases in between. The germline V gene encodes CDR1 SGHAT and CDR2 FQNNGV. This CDR3 comprises 14 residues. CDR3 DNA: TGTGCCAGCAGCTCGTACAGGGTCCAAGAGACCCAGTACTTC. It codes for CASSSYRVQETQYF.

Turning to this clonotype: Possible read error: a much larger clone is one base away. The V and J genes are TRBV6-9 and TRBJ2-5; D gene uncertain. Germline CDR1 and CDR2: MNHGY and SVAAGI. Deletions cut 3 bases from V and 11 bases from J, with 25 bases between. The CDR3 extends over 16 amino acids. In DNA form, the CDR3 reads TGTGCCAGCAGTTACTCGAAATGGGATCATAGGTTGGGGCAGTACTTC. The encoded protein is CASSYSKWDHRLGQYF.

This clonotype was counted at least ten times. The chain couples TRBV6-1 to TRBJ1-1; D may be TRBD1 (5 bases). The V gene's germline CDR1 is MNHNS and CDR2 SASEGT. V lost 7 bases and J lost 9, with 15 bases in between. CDR3 length equals 12 residues. CDR3 in DNA: TGTGCCAGCATCTCACAGGCCCCGAAAGCTTTCTTT. The encoded protein is CASISQAPKAFF.

This clonotype appeared many times. The rearrangement joins TRBV7-2 to TRBJ2-7, with TRBD1 as a possible D gene (5 bases). The V gene lost 2 bases and the J gene lost 3 bases, with 17 bases spanning the gap. This CDR3 has 16 residues. Germline lookup yields CDR1 SGHTA and CDR2 FQGNSA. As DNA, the CDR3 is TGTGCCAGCAGCTTACTAGGGGCAATGGAAGGCTACGAGCAGTACTTC. The encoded protein is CASSLLGAMEGYEQYF.

This clonotype was found many times. The J gene is TRBJ2-3, the V gene TRBV6-2 or TRBV6-3, with 7 bases fitting TRBD1. Losses at the gene ends were 0 bases for V and 2 bases for J; bases not matched to a gene: 5. Germline CDR1 MNHEY, CDR2 SVGEGT. This CDR3 contains 16 residues. CDR3 bases: TGTGCCAGCAGTTACTCAACAGGGGCCTACACAGATACGCAGTATTTT. It encodes CASSYSTGAYTDTQYF.

The table lists this clonotype with many counts. Germline is not matched at one junction end, which may reflect a read error. This CDR3 is CASCLGSTSTDTQYF. The CDR3 bases are TGTGCCAGCTGCTTAGGCAGTACTAGCACAGATACGCAGTATTTT. This chain joins TRBV5-5 and TRBJ2-3; D gene ambiguous. The CDR3 sequence is 15 residues long. Germline V lookup: CDR1 SGHKS, CDR2 YYEKEE (reference sequence).